This T cell receptor (beta chain) comes out of a study of cytomegalovirus exposure and HLA in healthy donors (dated by TCRdb to about 2017). Regarding the research as a whole: An earlier analysis of a few hundred of the donors reported around 280 Gb of sequence data and approximately 120 million unique TCR beta sequences obtained from approximately 180 million T cells. An early release that covered several hundred HLA-typed donors contained approximately 320 gigabases of sequencing data and about 93 million unique TCR sequences. Alongside the repertoire data, information on donor age, sex, ethnicity and CMV serostatus was compiled. All discovery cohort repertoires had been generated on a single sequencing platform. An earlier analysis of 587 of the donors used high-throughput TCR beta sequencing to judge whether each TCR beta V gene segment behaved as functional or pseudogenic. Several DR-DQ haplotypes were handled as single units for association and clustering because linkage in the cohort was strong. The study aimed to test whether cataloging public T cell receptors could reveal signatures of past pathogen exposure. In a later genetic analysis, genome-wide SNP genotypes for about 65% of the 666 donors were used, and that subset was treated as a discovery cohort. Of the roughly 400 genotyped donors, 65% to 90% fell in the genetic ancestry cluster associated with self-reported Caucasian donors. The T cell repertoires of several hundred subjects were profiled by immunosequencing and related to cytomegalovirus serostatus. Both class I and class II loci were covered by HLA typing, at four-digit resolution. A later analysis re-analyzed previously published TCR beta repertoires from 600 to 850 donors and added high-resolution HLA genotyping to study TCR occurrence patterns. A separate validation cohort of roughly 130 different subjects was used in addition to the roughly 700-subject first cohort. The number of typed donors differed by locus: about 620-640 for A, B, C, DRB1 and DQB1; 522 for DQA1; 606 for DPA1; and 400 to 480 for DPB1. The study combined high-throughput TCR immunosequencing, statistical association of individual TCRs with disease status, and machine learning to predict cytomegalovirus infection status. Across some 400 genotyped donors of the cohort, an average of about 220,000 unique TCR beta nucleotide sequences per donor were sequenced, and roughly 18% of those sequences were non-productive. In the later analysis, no new phenotypic data were used to find candidate immune exposures; instead, reliance was placed on TCR beta sequences and their occurrence across donors.

Preparation of the library involved the immunoSEQ multiplex PCR assay. For the multiplex PCR, a mixture combining 60 forward primers for TCR Vbeta segments and 13 reverse primers for TCR Jbeta segments was used. The CDR3 region of rearranged TCR beta genes was amplified from genomic DNA by a multiplex PCR assay. The amplified TCR beta libraries were sequenced on the Illumina HiSeq System as 87-base-pair reads. Concerning the study's data processing: A later analysis counted 75 million to 100 million unique TCR beta chains across the roughly 700 repertoires, and about 10 million of these chains were shared by at least two donors. Raw reads were error-corrected and collapsed into unique sequences by a nearest-neighbor algorithm in which closely related sequences were merged to remove PCR and sequencing errors. CDR3 sequences were aligned to IMGT reference sequences to assign V, D and J gene segments. Each retained sequence needed at least a six-nucleotide match to both a V gene segment and a J gene segment. A rearrangement counted as productive if the CDR3 had no stop codons and remained in frame with V and J, and every other rearrangement counted as non-productive. Following IMGT convention, CDR3 was defined as the stretch from the second conserved V-encoded cysteine to the conserved J-encoded phenylalanine. The earlier analysis of 500 to 650 of the donors excluded any sequence lacking an unambiguous match to a single V gene segment. An earlier analysis of 587 of the donors classified V segments as functional when productive rearrangements were above 56.7% and as segregating when the standard deviation between donors was above 5%. A statistical classification framework was built to diagnose cytomegalovirus status from the catalog of TCR beta chain sequences. V and J gene assignment, in a later analysis, came from comparing TCR nucleotide sequences with IMGT/GENE-DB human TR gene sequences. Using the TCRdist pipeline, a later analysis assigned CDR3 sequences along with most-parsimonious VDJ recombination scenarios. In a later analysis, each TCR beta chain was defined by its CDR3 amino acid sequence together with its V-gene family, and reads lacking a unique V-gene family were excluded. In a later analysis, 550 to 650 highly shared, low-generation-probability nucleotide sequences were removed to address suspected cross-contamination and a sequencing artifact. In a later analysis, a clonal expansion index for each public chain was calculated from normalized within-repertoire ranks of inferred template counts. A later analysis computed generation probabilities with a VDJ recombination model fitted to out-of-frame rearrangements, and checked the results against IGoR. Hypergeometric tests were used in a later analysis to score TCR-TCR, TCR-HLA and TCR-CMV co-occurrence, with a repertoire-size bias correction applied to the TCR pairs. To estimate false discovery rates, a later analysis permuted the HLA or CMV assignments 20 times. In a later analysis, co-occurring TCRs were grouped with DBSCAN, and TCRdist sequence similarity was added when clustering was performed within HLA-allele-positive subsets. For co-occurrence clustering, repertoires with fewer than 30,000 or more than 120,000 public chains were excluded, along with five or six repertoires with anomalous nucleotide sharing. Imported from immuneACCESS, the table was reduced by TCRdb to in-frame sequences with V and J called. These copies leave out some clones; in studies compared against another copy, an unresolved V gene accounts for under half, and the cause of the remainder is not known. V, J and clone size reflect that table, while D and trimming were determined from the DNA. The table for this sample lists 150,000 to 170,000 clones; 74% of them were counted only once. The biggest ten clones account for under 2.5% of the sample.

Paper-wide results and their limitations: In a later analysis, most CMV-associated TCR beta chains were found to appear HLA-restricted, with HLA associations seemingly driven largely by CMV exposure. Several of the top co-occurrence clusters appeared to be linked to parvovirus B19, influenza, CMV and Epstein-Barr virus, according to a later analysis. Cytomegalovirus status was reported to be diagnosed by the classifier with high specificity and sensitivity in both the original and validation cohorts. The study gave a list of under 200 TCR beta chains associated with cytomegalovirus. A later analysis found that TCR association rates varied across HLA loci, with DRB1 alleles showing the most associated TCRs and HLA-C alleles the fewest. Correlated functional status among segregating V segments might reflect linkage disequilibrium, but an unknown experimental factor could not be ruled out. V-gene and J-gene trimming of TCR beta chains was associated with a missense DCLRE1C variant in a later genetic analysis, and the association was replicated in an independent cohort. In a later analysis, HLA-associated TCR beta chains showed more clonal expansion and lower generation probabilities than non-associated chains that were equally common. The cohort was sequenced for TCR beta chains only, and without alpha or paired-chain data the features that could be detected were limited. Three of the identified cytomegalovirus-associated TCR beta chains were confirmed in vitro to be specific for cytomegalovirus antigens. A further reported finding was that TCR beta sequences accurately predicted the HLA-A and HLA-B alleles for most subjects in the first cohort. Because counts were too low, about 18 rarely observed V segments, including chromosome 9 orphons, were excluded from the earlier analysis of some 590 of the donors. In a later genetic analysis, fewer N-insertions in productive TCRs were reported among donors in an Asian-associated ancestry cluster than the 666-donor mean. A group of highly shared sequence variants was considered likely to be a technical artifact of the sequencing pipeline. Broadly in line with IMGT annotations, most TCR beta V segments showed up in productive rearrangements about 87% or about 30% of the time in an earlier analysis of some 590 of the donors. At a false discovery rate of 0.05, a later analysis linked under 20,000 TCR beta sequences to specific HLA alleles. Strong co-occurrence of HLA alleles, especially DR and DQ, made assigning TCR associations to individual alleles difficult. For the cohort, immune exposure information was limited to CMV serostatus. The authors suggested that the approach could potentially be extended to other disease states and immunological phenotypes. Sequencing depth was assumed to be roughly uniform across donors in the presence/absence analyses, though that assumption may not hold. HLA typing was unavailable for some donors at each locus, so association tests used only the typed subset. Most TCR sequences were observed very rarely across donors, whereas some public TCRs were present in many individuals.

This clone turned up a few times. The antigen it binds to is not known. No qualities accompany the bases; no much larger clone lies one base away. The cohort comprised several hundred healthy bone marrow donors. At the time of sampling, all cohort members were nominally healthy, though unrecorded immune exposures were likely present. The donor tested CMV seronegative, placing the donor among the 350 to 400 seronegative members of the cohort. Every donor gave a peripheral blood sample, and the peripheral blood mononuclear cells from that sample were used for TCR beta sequencing. The Qiagen DNeasy Blood Extraction Kit was used to extract genomic DNA from the blood cell samples. The sample taken for sequencing was PBMCs. This TCR was recovered from a man under 40 in good health and CMV-seronegative.

The CDR3: CASSLTGGPGELFF. In nucleotides, the sequence is TGCGCCAGCAGCCTGACAGGGGGCCCCGGGGAGCTGTTTTTT. The chain is encoded by TRBV4-3 joined to TRBJ2-2; 10 bases in between match TRBD1. From cysteine to phenylalanine, the CDR3 is 14 amino acids long. Of the read, only the CDR3 DNA is kept; its 42 bases are in frame from base 1. The junction shows trimming of 4 bases on V and 6 bases on J, and the gene matches do not reach 2 bases of it. The CDR1 and CDR2 encoded by the germline V gene are LGHNA and YSLEER.